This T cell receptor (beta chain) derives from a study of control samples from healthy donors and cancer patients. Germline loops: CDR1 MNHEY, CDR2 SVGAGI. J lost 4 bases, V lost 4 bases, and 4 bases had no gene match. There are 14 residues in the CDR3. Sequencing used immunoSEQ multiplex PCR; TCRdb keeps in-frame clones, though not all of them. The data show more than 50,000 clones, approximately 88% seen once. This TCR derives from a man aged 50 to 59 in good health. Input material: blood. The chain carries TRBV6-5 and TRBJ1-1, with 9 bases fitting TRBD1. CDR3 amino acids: CASSSRTGVTEAFF. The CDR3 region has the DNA TGTGCCAGCAGTTCAAGGACAGGGGTCACTGAAGCTTTCTTT.